These 18 T cell receptor beta chains came from one sample sequenced in a study of CD8+ T cells in alopecia areata (dated by TCRdb to 2016 to 2018). The sample's time point label, in plain terms: 4 weeks on oral tofacitinib. Read against the paper, the sample's treatment or condition label means: oral pan-JAK inhibitor, 5-10 mg twice daily. Preparation of the library involved the immunoSEQ multiplex PCR assay. For TCR sequencing, RNA was extracted from every sample and reverse transcribed into cDNA to serve as template. TCRdb retrieved this table from immuneACCESS and kept in-frame rearrangements only. Not all clones are present; in checked studies, unresolved V genes account for under half, and no reason is known for the remainder. The sample table records about 190,000 clones; more than 55% of these occur just once. Approximately 0.63% of the sample rests with the top ten. This sample comprised CD4+ T cells sorted from blood, obtained at week 4, from a patient treated with tofacitinib. Every receptor here comes from a human donor with alopecia areata.

This clone is medium-sized (0.01 to 0.1%) within its sample. This chain links TRBV7-2 with TRBJ2-1; D possibly uses TRBD1 or TRBD2 (7 bases each). Germline V gene sequence: CDR1 SGHTA, CDR2 FQGNSA. The CDR3 spans 16 residues. The V end lost 6 bases, the J end lost 3 bases, and 18 bases lay between the germline ends. This CDR3 is CASSYRSGGVYNEQFF. CDR3 nucleotide sequence: TGTGCCAGCAGTTATCGGTCAGGGGGGGTCTACAATGAGCAGTTCTTC.

The rearrangement joins TRBV5-1 to TRBJ1-4; the match to TRBD1 covers 7 bases. Germline CDR1 SGHRS, CDR2 YFSETQ. This CDR3 has 15 residues. The V segment lost 1 base and the J segment 6 bases; nucleotides outside the gene matches: 6. CDR3 DNA: TGCGCCAGCAGCTTGCAGGGGGATAGATATGAAAAACTGTTTTTT. Its translation is CASSLQGDRYEKLFF. Full variable domain (outside the CDR3, taken from reference TRBV5-1 and TRBJ1-4): KAGVTQTPRYLIKTRGQQVTLSCSPISGHRSVSWYQQTPGQGLQFLFEYFSETQRNKGNFPGRFSGRQFSNSRSEMNVSTLELGDSALYLCASSLQGDRYEKLFFGSGTQLSVL.

In this sample, this clone turned up once. The V and J genes are TRBV28 and TRBJ2-2, with D maybe TRBD2 (6 bases). The CDR3 totals 14 residues. Per the germline V gene, CDR1 is MDHEN and CDR2 is SYDVKM. V was trimmed by 7 bases and J by 8 bases, leaving 17 bases between them. The CDR3 spells CASTSSSLAGELFF. The CDR3 coding sequence is TGTGCCAGCACATCCAGCAGTCTAGCGGGGGAGCTGTTTTTT.

The chain employs TRBV29-1 and TRBJ2-3; 10 nucleotides align to TRBD2. The germline V gene encodes CDR1 SQVTM and CDR2 ANQGSEA. The CDR3 loop spans 15 amino acids. Trimming removed 4 bases from V and 2 bases from J; junction bases left unmatched: 6. This chain's CDR3 is CSVGRTSGITDTQYF. The CDR3 DNA follows: TGCAGCGTTGGGCGGACTAGCGGAATCACAGATACGCAGTATTTT.

V gene TRBV7-3 combines with J gene TRBJ2-1, with 13 nucleotides matching TRBD2. J was trimmed by 7 bases and V by 6 bases; bases with no gene match: 3. In germline, CDR1 is SGHTA, CDR2 FQGTGA. The CDR3 is made up of 14 amino acids. CDR3 loop: CASSRLAGGNEQFF. CDR3 in DNA: TGTGCCAGCAGTAGACTAGCGGGAGGTAATGAGCAGTTCTTC.

The chain carries TRBV7-3 and TRBJ2-5; D not certain. CDR1 and CDR2 from the germline V gene are SGHTA and FQGTGA. The CDR3 consists of 13 residues. V lost 2 bases to trimming and J lost 2 bases, with 6 bases between them. The CDR3 is CASSLLPQETQYF. In DNA form, the CDR3 reads TGTGCCAGCAGCTTACTGCCTCAAGAGACCCAGTACTTC.

This clone appeared a single time. V usage is TRBV11-2 and J usage is TRBJ2-5, with D possibly TRBD1 on 5 matching bases. CDR3 size: 14 residues. Deletions cut 1 base from V and 7 bases from J, with 13 bases between. Germline V lookup: CDR1 SGHAT, CDR2 FQNNGV. CDR3 nucleotides: TGTGCCAGCAGCTTAGTCCTGGGTAGGGGGACCCAGTACTTC. This codes for CASSLVLGRGTQYF.

The V and J genes are TRBV30 and TRBJ2-7, with D unclear. The CDR3 has 14 residues. Germline CDR1 reads GTSNPN; CDR2 reads SVGIG (reference sequence). Trimming took off 0 bases at V and 0 bases at J, with 9 bases between the two ends. The chain's CDR3 is CAWSVGFSSYEQYF. In nucleotides, the CDR3 is TGTGCCTGGAGTGTGGGGTTTAGCTCCTACGAGCAGTACTTC.

This clone appeared a few times. The rearrangement links TRBV29-1 to TRBJ2-1; tentative D call: TRBD2 (6 bases). This CDR3 has 14 amino acids. V was pared by 4 bases and J by 2 bases, with 12 bases between. Germline V gene lookup returns CDR1 SQVTM and CDR2 ANQGSEA. This chain's CDR3 is CSVVASVAYNEQFF. The CDR3 nucleotides are TGCAGCGTTGTGGCTAGCGTTGCCTACAATGAGCAGTTCTTC.

The chain recombines TRBV28 with TRBJ1-1; D is undetermined. Germline V lookup: CDR1 MDHEN, CDR2 SYDVKM. V was trimmed by 7 bases and J by 4 bases, leaving 13 bases between them. CDR3 size: 13 residues. CDR3 nucleotide sequence: TGTGCCAGCATAGTAGCAGGATTCACTGAAGCTTTCTTT. The encoded protein is CASIVAGFTEAFF.

The chain employs TRBV4-1 and TRBJ2-3; D remains unclear. CDR1 is MGHRA, CDR2 YSYEKL, per germline. This CDR3 is built from 13 residues. The germline V and J ends were trimmed by 1 base and 6 bases, with 8 bases remaining between them. CDR3 coding DNA: TGCGCCAGCAGCCAAGCCTCCGGGGATACGCAGTATTTT. Its translation is CASSQASGDTQYF.

The rearrangement uses TRBV9 and TRBJ1-1; D is ambiguous. Deletions cut 7 bases from V and 1 base from J, with 11 bases between. CDR1 and CDR2 from the germline V gene are SGDLS and YYNGEE. CDR3 size: 13 residues. In nucleotides, the CDR3 is TGTGCCAGCTCACAAGAGGAGAACACTGAAGCTTTCTTT. It is translated as CASSQEENTEAFF.

The rearrangement uses TRBV5-1 and TRBJ2-7; D is unclear. Germline loops: CDR1 SGHRS, CDR2 YFSETQ. This CDR3 contains 14 residues. V lost 4 bases, J lost 2 bases, and 13 bases lay in between. The CDR3 bases are TGCGCCAGCAGCGCGGCAGGTATGGCCTACGAGCAGTACTTC. Protein product: CASSAAGMAYEQYF.

The V and J genes are TRBV4-3 and TRBJ1-1; D not resolved. Trimming left V 3 bases short and J 7 bases short, with 15 bases between. The CDR3 totals 14 residues. Germline-derived CDR1 and CDR2 are LGHNA and YSLEER. CDR3 loop: CASSHRIGDGEAFF. The CDR3 DNA reads TGCGCCAGCAGCCACAGAATAGGCGACGGTGAAGCTTTCTTT.

This clone was observed a single time. J is TRBJ1-5 and V is TRBV19; D remains ambiguous. The V gene's germline CDR1 is LNHDA and CDR2 SQIVND (reference sequence). This CDR3 spans 14 amino acids. Deletions cut 6 bases from V and 2 bases from J, with 11 bases between. The CDR3 DNA follows: TGTGCCAGTAGCAAGGGTTGGGGCAATCAGCCCCAGCATTTT. Translating it yields CASSKGWGNQPQHF.

This chain uses TRBV28 with TRBJ1-4, with a possible D match to TRBD1 (6 bases). CDR3 length: 15 amino acids. The V end lost 9 bases, the J end lost 4 bases, and 18 bases lay between the germline ends. Germline loops: CDR1 MDHEN, CDR2 SYDVKM. The DNA of the CDR3 is TGTGCCAGTCTCCCCGGTAGGGGGGATAATGAAAAACTGTTTTTT. Residues: CASLPGRGDNEKLFF.

This chain connects TRBV7-3 to TRBJ2-2; D is unresolved. Germline CDR1 is SGHTA and CDR2 is FQGTGA. The CDR3 consists of 14 residues. V was clipped by 0 bases and J by 4 bases, with 6 bases between them. CDR3 amino acids: CASSLTLTTGELFF. The CDR3 DNA reads TGTGCCAGCAGCTTAACGCTAACCACCGGGGAGCTGTTTTTT.

This clone showed up just a few times. The rearrangement uses TRBV30 and TRBJ1-1; D perhaps matches TRBD1 (6 bases). This CDR3 contains 14 residues. Deletions cut 3 bases from V and 4 bases from J, with 15 bases between. Germline CDR1 is GTSNPN and CDR2 is SVGIG (reference sequence). DNA of the CDR3: TGTGCCTGGAGCAAGGGGGGAGGGACCACTGAAGCTTTCTTT. Translating gives CAWSKGGGTTEAFF.